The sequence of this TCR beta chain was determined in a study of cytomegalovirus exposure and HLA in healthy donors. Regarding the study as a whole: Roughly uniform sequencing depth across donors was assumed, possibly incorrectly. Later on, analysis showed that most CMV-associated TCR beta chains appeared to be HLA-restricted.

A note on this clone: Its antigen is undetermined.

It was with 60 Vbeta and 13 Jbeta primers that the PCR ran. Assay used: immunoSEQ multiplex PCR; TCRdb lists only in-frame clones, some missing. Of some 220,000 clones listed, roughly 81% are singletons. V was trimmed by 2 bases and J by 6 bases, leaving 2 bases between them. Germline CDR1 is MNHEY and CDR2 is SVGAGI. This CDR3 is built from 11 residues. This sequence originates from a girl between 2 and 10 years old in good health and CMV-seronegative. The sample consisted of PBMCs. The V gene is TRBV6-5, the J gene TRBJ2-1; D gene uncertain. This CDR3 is CASSYLNEQFF. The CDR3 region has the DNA TGTGCCAGCAGTTACCTCAATGAGCAGTTCTTC.